Following are 24 T cell receptor beta chains from one sample sequenced in a study of PD-1 blockade in classical Hodgkin lymphoma (TCRdb year 2020). The receptor library was made with the immunoSEQ multiplex PCR assay. The table was pulled from immuneACCESS by TCRdb, which kept in-frame rearrangements only. Such tables lose some clones; where checked, under half of the loss comes from unresolved V genes, and the rest has no known cause. This sample gives around 50,000 clones in total; under 80% of them show up just once. Of the sample, about 12% is held by the ten largest clones. Interpreted using the paper, the time point label stands for: cycle 4 day 1 (C4D1), after less than 7 weeks of nivolumab. All trial patients had relapsed after autologous stem cell transplantation, with cohorts A, B and C differing in prior brentuximab vedotin exposure. Sample: peripheral blood mononuclear cells (PBMCs), taken before the fourth cycle of nivolumab. These receptors were collected from a human donor with classical Hodgkin lymphoma.

This clone has a single count. V and J are TRBV2 and TRBJ1-2, with a possible D match to TRBD1 (6 bases). This CDR3 comprises 12 residues. The V gene lost 5 bases and the J gene lost 6 bases, with 10 bases spanning the gap. The germline CDR1 and CDR2 sequences are SNHLY and FYNNEI. In nucleotides, the CDR3 is TGTGCCAGCAGTCCCACAGGGAATGGCTACACCTTC. Its protein is CASSPTGNGYTF.

The chain links TRBV5-1 to TRBJ2-7; 9 bases are a match to TRBD1. The V gene's germline CDR1 is SGHRS and CDR2 YFSETQ. CDR3 length: 16 residues. The V segment lost 2 bases and the J segment 0 bases; nucleotides outside the gene matches: 6. The CDR3 is CASSFSPGQGSYEQYF. DNA of the CDR3: TGCGCCAGCAGCTTTAGCCCGGGACAGGGCTCCTACGAGCAGTACTTC.

The chain couples TRBV19 to TRBJ1-1, with a weak D call TRBD1 (5 bases). V was cut by 5 bases and J by 4 bases, with 17 bases left in between. CDR3 length equals 15 residues. Germline-derived CDR1 and CDR2 are LNHDA and SQIVND (reference sequence). CDR3 protein: CASSAPGRKSTEAFF. In DNA form, the CDR3 reads TGTGCCAGTAGTGCACCGGGACGGAAGAGCACTGAAGCTTTCTTT.

The chain is built from TRBV6-4 and TRBJ2-1; 7 nucleotides match TRBD2. V shed 2 bases, J shed 3 bases, and the junction held 4 bases outside the gene matches. This CDR3 has 15 amino acids. The germline V gene has CDR1 MRHNA and CDR2 SNTAGT. CDR3 nucleotides: TGTGCCAGCAGTGACGGAGCTAGCGGCTACAATGAGCAGTTCTTC. Protein product: CASSDGASGYNEQFF.

This clone was counted between two and nine times. The chain couples TRBV11-2 to TRBJ2-7; 8 bases align to TRBD2. The germline CDR1 and CDR2 sequences are SGHAT and FQNNGV. V trimming: 5 bases; J trimming: 0 bases; junction bases outside the gene matches: 9. The CDR3 is 16 residues long. CDR3 residues: CASSPRLAGSSYEQYF. As DNA, the CDR3 is TGTGCCAGCAGCCCACGTTTAGCGGGAAGCTCCTACGAGCAGTACTTC.

The rearrangement uses TRBV5-4 and TRBJ2-5; D possibly matches TRBD1 or TRBD2 (6 bases each). Germline V gene data show CDR1 as SGHNT and CDR2 as YYREEE (reference sequence). This CDR3 is 15 amino acids long. V was pared by 4 bases and J by 2 bases, with 15 bases between. The CDR3 loop reads CASSGGQGRQETQYF. In DNA form, the CDR3 reads TGTGCCAGCAGCGGGGGGCAGGGTAGGCAAGAGACCCAGTACTTC.

The chain employs TRBV6-5 and TRBJ1-2; D perhaps matches TRBD1 (6 bases). Germline V gives CDR1 MNHEY, CDR2 SVGAGI. The V end was cut by 6 bases, the J end by 6 bases, with 20 bases between. The CDR3 consists of 15 residues. The CDR3 loop is CASSPWSEGGDGYTF. CDR3 bases: TGTGCCAGCAGCCCCTGGTCAGAGGGGGGCGATGGCTACACCTTC.

This clone was seen ten or more times. This chain joins TRBV27 and TRBJ1-1, with D maybe TRBD1 (5 bases). V was cut by 2 bases and J by 1 base, with 5 bases left in between. Germline V gene sequence: CDR1 MNHEY, CDR2 SMNVEV (reference sequence). The CDR3 sequence is 13 residues long. This CDR3 reads CASSLQGNTEAFF. The CDR3 DNA sequence: TGTGCCAGCAGTTTACAGGGGAACACTGAAGCTTTCTTT.

This chain links TRBV5-8 with TRBJ1-5; tentative D call: TRBD1 (5 bases). Germline values: CDR1 SGHTS, CDR2 YDEGEE. The CDR3 runs to 16 residues. V was trimmed by 1 base and J by 6 bases, leaving 17 bases between them. The CDR3 DNA reads as TGTGCCAGCAGCTTGACGCTTTGGGGGGGGAGTCAGCCCCAGCATTTT. It yields the protein CASSLTLWGGSQPQHF.

The CDR3 DNA follows: TGTGCCAGCAGTTTAGTGGGCGGGGGGTATGATGAAAAACTGTTTTTT. It translates to CASSLVGGGYDEKLFF. The V call is TRBV28, the J call TRBJ1-4; possible D gene TRBD1, 5 bases. The CDR3 extends over 16 amino acids. Germline loops: CDR1 MDHEN, CDR2 SYDVKM. V lost 2 bases and J 6 bases, leaving 16 bases between the germline ends.

V usage is TRBV28 and J usage is TRBJ1-2; 7 bases are shared with TRBD1. Per the germline V gene, CDR1 is MDHEN and CDR2 is SYDVKM. This CDR3 region has 13 residues. After removal of 6 bases from V and 3 bases from J, the junction contained 4 bases not matched to a gene. The CDR3, as DNA: TGTGCCAGCAGGCTCGGACAGGACTATGGCTACACCTTC. It translates to CASRLGQDYGYTF.

The chain carries TRBV7-9 and TRBJ2-7, with 7 bases fitting TRBD1. CDR1 is SEHNR, CDR2 FQNEAQ, per germline (reference sequence). The CDR3 totals 14 residues. V lost 1 base and J lost 5; bases outside the gene matches: 5. CDR3 residues: CASSLGGGIDEQYF. The CDR3 nucleotides read TGTGCCAGCAGCTTAGGAGGGGGCATCGACGAGCAGTACTTC.

The chain recombines TRBV5-1 with TRBJ2-7; D may match TRBD1 or TRBD2 (5 bases each). Germline V CDR1 and CDR2: SGHRS, YFSETQ. The CDR3 covers 14 residues. V was trimmed by 6 bases and J by 2 bases, leaving 15 bases between them. CDR3 region: CASTLGTTTYEQYF. The CDR3 DNA reads TGCGCCAGCACCCTGGGGACGACTACCTACGAGCAGTACTTC.

The V call is TRBV4-3, the J call TRBJ1-2, with D perhaps matching TRBD1 (6 bases). The CDR3 runs to 18 residues. Germline V CDR1 and CDR2: LGHNA, YSLEER. V lost 0 bases and J 4 bases, leaving 21 bases between the germline ends. The CDR3 is CASSQDVFGTGAAYGYTF. The CDR3 nucleotides are TGCGCCAGCAGCCAAGATGTCTTTGGGACGGGGGCCGCCTATGGCTACACCTTC.

The rearrangement joins TRBV15 to TRBJ2-7; D is perhaps TRBD1 or TRBD2 (5 bases each). The CDR3 has 13 amino acids. Per germline, CDR1 LNHNV and CDR2 YYDKDF (reference sequence). V lost 8 bases and J lost 3, with 14 bases in between. This chain's CDR3 is CATAKGTSYEQYF. In DNA form, the CDR3 reads TGTGCCACCGCGAAGGGGACCAGCTACGAGCAGTACTTC.

The V call is TRBV6-6, the J call TRBJ2-1; TRBD2 matches 10 bases. The V and J ends lost 6 bases and 2 bases, in that order; junction bases with no gene match: 7. CDR3 length: 16 residues. The germline gives CDR1 MNHNY, CDR2 SVGAGI (reference sequence). CDR3 coding DNA: TGTGCCAGCAGGGGATTACTAGCGGGGACCTACAATGAGCAGTTCTTC. Protein sequence: CASRGLLAGTYNEQFF.

This clone was counted only a few times. This chain connects TRBV7-9 to TRBJ2-1; D is perhaps TRBD1 (5 bases). From germline, CDR1 is SEHNR and CDR2 FQNEAQ (reference sequence). The V and J ends lost 3 bases and 7 bases respectively, with 10 bases between them. There are 13 residues in the CDR3. CDR3: CASSLGRENEQFF. The DNA of the CDR3 is TGTGCCAGCAGCTTGGGCAGGGAAAATGAGCAGTTCTTC. Full variable domain (outside the CDR3, taken from reference TRBV7-9 and TRBJ2-1): DTGVSQNPRHKITKRGQNVTFRCDPISEHNRLYWYRQTLGQGPEFLTYFQNEAQLEKSRLLSDRFSAERPKGSFSTLEIQRTEQGDSAMYLCASSLGRENEQFFGPGTRLTVL.

The V call is TRBV4-1, the J call TRBJ2-1, with D maybe TRBD1 (5 bases). V was clipped by 9 bases and J by 5 bases, with 17 bases between them. CDR1 MGHRA and CDR2 YSYEKL come from the germline V gene. CDR3 length: 14 amino acids. CDR3 in amino acids: CASAFGGANNEQFF. CDR3 coding DNA: TGCGCCAGTGCGTTTGGTGGGGCAAACAATGAGCAGTTCTTC.

The chain combines TRBV27 with TRBJ2-7; D could derive from TRBD1 or TRBD2 (5 bases each). CDR1 and CDR2 (germline): MNHEY, SMNVEV (reference sequence). CDR3 length equals 13 residues. The V end was cut by 6 bases, the J end by 0 bases, with 9 bases between. CDR3 bases: TGTGCCAGCAGGTCTGGGGGCTCCTACGAGCAGTACTTC. Its protein is CASRSGGSYEQYF.

The chain uses TRBV5-6 and TRBJ2-1; TRBD2 aligns across 9 bases. The CDR3 covers 15 residues. Trimming took 4 bases from V and 8 from J; bases not matched to a gene: 10. The V gene's germline CDR1 is SGHDT and CDR2 YYEEEE. This CDR3 is CASSQTSGQVHEQFF. For the CDR3, the DNA is TGTGCCAGCAGCCAGACTAGCGGTCAGGTCCATGAGCAGTTCTTC.

The gene calls are TRBV2 and TRBJ1-3; D not resolved. Germline V gives CDR1 SNHLY, CDR2 FYNNEI. Trimming left V 6 bases short and J 2 bases short, with 11 bases between. This CDR3 has 14 amino acids. The CDR3 bases are TGTGCCAGCAGCCCCGAGGGTACTGGAAACACCATATATTTT. The encoded protein is CASSPEGTGNTIYF.

By its share, this clone is medium-sized. This chain connects TRBV12-5 to TRBJ2-2; D is undetermined. CDR1 LGHNT and CDR2 FRNRAP come from the germline V gene. The germline V and J ends were trimmed by 5 bases and 6 bases, with 10 bases remaining between them. CDR3 size: 13 residues. The CDR3 sequence: CASGGLGSGELFF. Here the CDR3 DNA reads TGTGCTAGTGGTGGTCTGGGGTCCGGGGAGCTGTTTTTT. The variable domain in full, completed from reference TRBV12-5 and TRBJ2-2, reads DARVTQTPRHKVTEMGQEVTMRCQPILGHNTVFWYRQTMMQGLELLAYFRNRAPLDDSGMPKDRFSAEMPDATLATLKIQPSEPRDSAVYFCASGGLGSGELFFGEGSRLTVL.

The V and J genes are TRBV18 and TRBJ1-4; D may be TRBD1 (6 bases). Trimming left V 0 bases short and J 7 bases short, with 12 bases between. Germline V gives CDR1 KGHSH, CDR2 LQKENI. CDR3 size: 15 residues. In nucleotides, the CDR3 is TGTGCCAGCTCACCACCCTCAGGGGAAGGTGAAAAACTGTTTTTT. Its translation: CASSPPSGEGEKLFF.

This clone is labeled as medium-sized. This chain joins TRBV18 and TRBJ1-2, with 8 bases identical to TRBD1. Germline V gene data show CDR1 as KGHSH and CDR2 as LQKENI. The CDR3 extends over 14 amino acids. V shed 3 bases, J shed 5 bases, and the junction held 5 bases outside the gene matches. The DNA for the CDR3 is TGTGCCAGCTCACCTGGGACAGGAGAATATGGCTACACCTTC. As protein: CASSPGTGEYGYTF.